This T cell receptor beta chain comes out of a study of CD8+ T cells in alopecia areata. V lost 8 bases to trimming and J lost 7 bases, with 17 bases between them. CDR3 size: 14 residues. CDR1 and CDR2 from the germline V gene are SNHLY and FYNNEI. The treatment was: oral pan-JAK inhibitor, 5-10 mg twice daily. Study results and caveats: Patients shared TCRs less clearly than mice did, possibly owing to HLA.

Sequencing used cDNA as its template, made by extracting RNA and reverse transcribing it. Sequenced by immunoSEQ multiplex PCR; TCRdb stores in-frame clones only, minus some. There are about 190,000 clones in the sample; 50% to 60% occur only once, and roughly 0.7% lies in the top ten. About this clone: Antigen: not known.

This receptor was taken from a human donor with alopecia areata. This specimen consisted of CD4+ T cells sorted from blood, obtained at week 4, from a patient treated with tofacitinib. The rearrangement links TRBV2 to TRBJ1-4; D unresolved. CDR3 in DNA: TGTGCCAGCCGTTTGACGGTTAGTGGTGAAAAACTGTTTTTT. Translating gives CASRLTVSGEKLFF.